These 22 T cell receptor beta chains came from one sample sequenced in a study of T cell responses to AZD1222 COVID-19 vaccine. Generated by immunoSEQ multiplex PCR, the TCRdb table keeps only in-frame clones and is missing some. The repertoire holds around 47,000 clones, around four fifths seen once, with about 22% in the top ten. The material sequenced was peripheral blood, taken 28 days after the second dose of the MenACWY control vaccine. The receptors shown here come from an adult who received the MenACWY meningococcal vaccine as a control.

The chain links TRBV9 to TRBJ1-2, with 7 bases that match TRBD1. The CDR3 extends over 15 amino acids. Per germline, CDR1 SGDLS and CDR2 YYNGEE. The V gene end was trimmed by 0 bases and the J gene end by 0 bases; junction bases not matched to a gene: 2. The CDR3 spells CASSVEGQSNYGYTF. Written as DNA, the CDR3 is TGTGCCAGCAGCGTAGAGGGACAGTCTAACTATGGCTACACCTTC.

V is TRBV27 and J is TRBJ2-7; D is perhaps TRBD1 (6 bases). The V gene's germline CDR1 is MNHEY and CDR2 SMNVEV (reference sequence). Trimming cost V 3 bases and J 1 base, with 10 bases left between them. This CDR3 has 14 amino acids. The CDR3 here is CASSLQGISYEQYF. In nucleotides, the CDR3 is TGTGCCAGCAGTTTGCAGGGGATATCCTACGAGCAGTACTTC.

The chain has TRBV27 and TRBJ2-1, with TRBD2 matching 11 bases. Trimming removed 3 bases from V and 8 bases from J; junction bases left unmatched: 15. CDR3 length equals 18 residues. CDR1 is MNHEY, CDR2 SMNVEV, per germline (reference sequence). CDR3 protein: CASSLRQVRLAGRDEQFF. The CDR3 DNA reads TGTGCCAGCAGTTTGCGACAAGTAAGACTAGCGGGACGAGATGAGCAGTTCTTC.

The V call is TRBV3-1 (or the pseudogene TRBV3-2), the J call TRBJ1-3; D unclear. CDR3 size: 12 residues. Germline V gene lookup returns CDR1 LGHDT and CDR2 YNNKEL (reference sequence). The germline V and J ends were trimmed by 0 bases and 4 bases, with 1 base remaining between them. CDR3 sequence (DNA): TGTGCCAGCAGCCAAGAGGGAAACACCATATATTTT. This translates into CASSQEGNTIYF.

The chain carries TRBV5-4 and TRBJ2-5, with 8 bases matching TRBD1. The CDR3 runs to 18 residues. Germline V gene sequence: CDR1 SGHNT, CDR2 YYREEE (reference sequence). The trim removed 4 bases at V and 3 bases at J, leaving 17 bases unmatched. Here the CDR3 DNA reads TGTGCCAGCAGCAGGAACGGACAGGGCGGAGGACAGAAAGAGACCCAGTACTTC. Its protein is CASSRNGQGGGQKETQYF.

This clone was picked up one time. The genes are TRBV4-1 and TRBJ2-1, with D unresolved. The ends were cut back, 1 base at V and 0 bases at J, with 16 bases in the middle. CDR1 is MGHRA and CDR2 is YSYEKL in the germline V gene. The CDR3 length is 18 residues. CDR3 region: CASSQVTPQTNSYNEQFF. The CDR3 nucleotides read TGCGCCAGCAGCCAAGTTACGCCTCAAACCAACTCCTACAATGAGCAGTTCTTC.

This clone was detected a few times. J is TRBJ2-2 and V is TRBV2; D may be TRBD1 (5 bases). The V and J ends lost 6 bases and 4 bases respectively, with 12 bases between them. CDR1 and CDR2 from the germline V gene are SNHLY and FYNNEI. This CDR3 is built from 14 residues. In nucleotides, the CDR3 is TGTGCCAGCAGAGACCATCAGGGCACCGGGGAGCTGTTTTTT. Protein: CASRDHQGTGELFF.

The chain employs TRBV6-5 and TRBJ2-2; 7 bases line up with TRBD1. Germline CDR1 MNHEY, CDR2 SVGAGI. The CDR3 consists of 14 residues. Unmatched junction bases numbered 6, after V lost 7 bases and J lost 4 bases. The CDR3 here is CASTLDRVTGELFF. As DNA, the CDR3 is TGTGCCAGCACCCTCGACAGGGTCACCGGGGAGCTGTTTTTT.

V gene TRBV27 combines with J gene TRBJ1-4; D possibly corresponds to TRBD1 (6 bases). V gave up 6 bases and J gave up 8 bases, with 19 bases separating them. Germline CDR1 MNHEY, CDR2 SMNVEV (reference sequence). This CDR3 has 15 amino acids. CDR3 bases: TGTGCCAGCAGAAGATCCCGGGGGGCGGGAGAAAAACTGTTTTTT. Its translation: CASRRSRGAGEKLFF.

Ten or more counts support this clone. The V call is TRBV9, the J call TRBJ1-3; 7 bases are shared with TRBD1. The CDR3 sequence is 17 residues long. J gave up 0 bases and V 3 bases, and 9 bases lay outside the gene matches. CDR1 and CDR2 from the germline V gene are SGDLS and YYNGEE. CDR3 amino acids: CASSAWEGQFSGNTIYF. The CDR3 nucleotides read TGTGCCAGCAGCGCCTGGGAGGGACAGTTCTCTGGAAACACCATATATTTT.

The chain couples TRBV19 to TRBJ2-7, with D perhaps matching TRBD2 (5 bases). CDR1 is LNHDA, CDR2 SQIVND, per germline (reference sequence). V shed 3 bases and J shed 4 bases, with 28 bases lying between them. The length of the CDR3 is 19 residues. The CDR3 nucleotides are TGTGCCAGTAGTATTCCGACCCGTGGAGGCCAGGCCGGGAAGTACGAGCAGTACTTC. Its protein product is CASSIPTRGGQAGKYEQYF.

This clone was detected only a few times. The V call is TRBV6-5, the J call TRBJ2-7; D is tentatively TRBD1 or TRBD2 (5 bases each). The CDR3 length is 13 residues. Deletions cut 2 bases from V and 4 bases from J, with 9 bases between. In germline, CDR1 is MNHEY, CDR2 SVGAGI. CDR3 bases: TGTGCCAGCAGTTACCAGGGACGGTACGAGCAGTACTTC. This codes for CASSYQGRYEQYF.

The rearrangement links TRBV27 to TRBJ2-3; D is perhaps TRBD1 (5 bases). Germline V gene sequence: CDR1 MNHEY, CDR2 SMNVEV (reference sequence). Trimming removed 5 bases from V and 3 bases from J, with 18 bases in between. This CDR3 contains 16 residues. The CDR3 region has the DNA TGTGCCAGCAGTCGTCGGCTGGGGCGCAAAACAGATACGCAGTATTTT. Encoded protein: CASSRRLGRKTDTQYF.

The chain carries TRBV7-2 and TRBJ1-1; 11 positions match TRBD1. Trimming removed 3 bases from V and 4 bases from J; junction bases left unmatched: 10. CDR3 length: 17 residues. Germline lookup yields CDR1 SGHTA and CDR2 FQGNSA. The CDR3 loop is CASSLRFPGTGGTEAFF. In nucleotides, the CDR3 is TGTGCCAGCAGCTTGAGATTTCCCGGGACAGGGGGCACTGAAGCTTTCTTT.

The genes are TRBV15 and TRBJ2-3, with D possibly TRBD1 on 6 matching bases. Germline CDR1 is LNHNV and CDR2 is YYDKDF (reference sequence). The CDR3 covers 15 residues. Deletions cut 1 base from V and 1 base from J, with 9 bases between. In DNA form, the CDR3 reads TGTGCCACCAGCAGAGCCGCAGGGGGCACAGATACGCAGTATTTT. Its protein is CATSRAAGGTDTQYF. Full variable domain (rest looked up from reference TRBV15 and TRBJ2-3): DAMVIQNPRYQVTQFGKPVTLSCSQTLNHNVMYWYQQKSSQAPKLLFHYYDKDFNNEADTPDNFQSRRPNTSFCFLDIRSPGLGDTAMYLCATSRAAGGTDTQYFGPGTRLTVL.

This clone came up once. The chain has TRBV5-4 and TRBJ2-3; D may correspond to TRBD1 or TRBD2 (5 bases each). V was shortened by 4 bases and J by 2 bases, with 11 bases between the two germline ends. The V gene's germline CDR1 is SGHNT and CDR2 YYREEE (reference sequence). The CDR3 runs to 14 residues. CDR3 amino acids: CASSRGRVTDTQYF. Here the CDR3 DNA reads TGTGCCAGCAGCAGGGGACGAGTCACAGATACGCAGTATTTT.

The V call is TRBV5-4, the J call TRBJ1-6, with D possibly being TRBD1 (5 bases). Germline V gene data show CDR1 as SGHNT and CDR2 as YYREEE (reference sequence). The CDR3 length is 15 residues. The V end was cut by 0 bases, the J end by 7 bases, with 11 bases between. The CDR3 region has the DNA TGTGCCAGCAGCTTGGAGGGGATCGGGAATTCACCCCTCCACTTT. This sequence encodes CASSLEGIGNSPLHF. Using reference TRBV5-4 and TRBJ1-6 for the parts outside the CDR3, the full variable domain is ETGVTQSPTHLIKTRGQQVTLRCSSQSGHNTVSWYQQALGQGPQFIFQYYREEENGRGNFPPRFSGLQFPNYSSELNVNALELDDSALYLCASSLEGIGNSPLHFGNGTRLTVT.

The chain employs TRBV6-5 and TRBJ1-4; 8 bases match TRBD1. This CDR3 has 15 amino acids. Germline CDR1 MNHEY, CDR2 SVGAGI. V gave up 5 bases and J gave up 0 bases; unmatched junction bases: 2. In nucleotides, the CDR3 is TGTGCCAGCAGTCCACAGGGGGCAACTAATGAAAAACTGTTTTTT. Its protein is CASSPQGATNEKLFF.

This chain connects TRBV20-1 to TRBJ1-2; 7 nucleotides align to TRBD1. Losses at the gene ends were 2 bases for V and 8 bases for J; bases not matched to a gene: 2. CDR3 length: 11 amino acids. CDR1 and CDR2 (germline): DFQATT, SNEGSKA (reference sequence). This chain's CDR3 is CSARTGAGYTF. The CDR3, as DNA: TGCAGTGCTAGAACAGGGGCCGGCTACACCTTC.

The gene calls are TRBV11-2 and TRBJ2-3; D unclear. V shed 4 bases and J shed 3 bases, with 8 bases lying between them. The CDR3 is made up of 13 amino acids. Germline V gene data show CDR1 as SGHAT and CDR2 as FQNNGV. The CDR3 nucleotides are TGTGCCAGCAGCTCCGATTTGACAGATACGCAGTATTTT. As protein: CASSSDLTDTQYF.

V usage is TRBV28 and J usage is TRBJ1-5; maybe TRBD1 (5 bases). Trimming shortened V by 4 bases and J by 3 bases, and 28 bases separated the two germline ends. The CDR3 has 20 amino acids. Germline lookup yields CDR1 MDHEN and CDR2 SYDVKM. Here the CDR3 DNA reads TGTGCCAGCAGTTCTCCGAGAATTCATCAGGGACTGCGCAACAATCAGCCCCAGCATTTT. It codes for CASSSPRIHQGLRNNQPQHF.

The gene calls are TRBV29-1 and TRBJ1-5; D is undetermined. Germline CDR1 and CDR2: SQVTM and ANQGSEA. CDR3 length: 13 residues. Trimming pared 5 bases from V and 2 bases from J, leaving 10 bases between. CDR3 DNA: TGCAGCGTTCGGGAGAACGGCAATCAGCCCCAGCATTTT. Protein product: CSVRENGNQPQHF.